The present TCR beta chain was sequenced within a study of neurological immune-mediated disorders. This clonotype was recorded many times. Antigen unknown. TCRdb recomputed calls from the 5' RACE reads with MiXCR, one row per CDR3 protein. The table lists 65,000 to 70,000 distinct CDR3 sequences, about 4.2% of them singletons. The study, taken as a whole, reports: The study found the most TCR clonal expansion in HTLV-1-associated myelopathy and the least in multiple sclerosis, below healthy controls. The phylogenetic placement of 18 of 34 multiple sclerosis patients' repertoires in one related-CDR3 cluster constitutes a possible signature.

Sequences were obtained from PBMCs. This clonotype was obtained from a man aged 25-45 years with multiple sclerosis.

The CDR3 spells CASSFRRSYEQYF. CDR3 DNA sequence: TGCGCCAGCAGCTTTCGACGGTCCTACGAGCAGTACTTC. The chain has TRBV5-1 and TRBJ2-7, with D unresolved. Trimming took 2 bases from V and 1 from J, leaving 7 bases between them. CDR3 length: 13 amino acids. Germline CDR1 is SGHRS and CDR2 is YFSETQ. Full variable domain (remainder filled in from reference TRBV5-1 and TRBJ2-7): KAGVTQTPRYLIKTRGQQVTLSCSPISGHRSVSWYQQTPGQGLQFLFEYFSETQRNKGNFPGRFSGRQFSNSRSEMNVSTLELGDSALYLCASSFRRSYEQYFGPGTRLTVT.